What follows is one TCR beta chain and its context. The target of this receptor is not known. No base-level quality is on record; no much larger clone is a single base apart. This entry belongs to a study of blood T cell repertoires in COVID-19 (dated by TCRdb to the early 2020s). A note on the overall study: Samples covering the acute and convalescent phases of COVID-19 were provided by collaborators in the United States, Italy and Spain. The samples were drawn from the first 160 participants of the ongoing ImmuneRACE study and from 950 to 1,500 subjects provided by 6 global collaborators. The repertoires were made available in a free public database intended to serve as a resource for research on the immune response to SARS-CoV-2. HLA class I and class II types, where available, came from metadata supplied by the sample provider rather than from assay-based typing. The prospective study material was composed of cDNA or gDNA derived from T cells, B-cell-depleted T cells, or PBMCs. A de-identified subject ID, COVID-19 status, age in years and sex were almost always included in the sample metadata. The dataset comprised deeply sampled blood TCRbeta repertoires from subjects exposed to, actively infected with, or recovered from COVID-19. Summary of the overall study and its limitations: How much clinical and demographic metadata was included differed by source and by participant, and the metadata was provided uncurated.

Based on the germline V gene (reference sequence), the CDR1 and CDR2 sequences are SGHNT and YYREEE. Here V drops 3 bases and J drops 3 bases, and the junction holds 8 bases not matched to any gene. The CDR3 numbers 17 residues from cysteine through phenylalanine. CDR3 DNA is the only sequence kept; it has 51 bases, read in frame from the first base. Each collaborating institution followed its own protocols to collect whole blood in K2EDTA tubes. For TCRbeta analysis, collaborator samples were shipped as frozen whole blood, as isolated PBMCs, or as DNA extracted from either sample type. TCRbeta CDR3 regions were amplified from genomic DNA using the immunoSEQ Assay, a bias-controlled multiplex PCR. For the original study's pipeline: The number of nucleated cells in each sample was estimated by amplification of reference gene primers within the assay. Sequence reads were collapsed and filtered to measure the absolute abundance of every unique TCRbeta CDR3 rearrangement. For each sample, productive Simpson clonality was calculated as the square root of Simpson's diversity index over productive rearrangements. TCRdb retrieved this table from immuneACCESS and kept in-frame rearrangements only. Not all clones are present; in checked studies, unresolved V genes account for under half, and no reason is known for the remainder. That table is the source of V, J and clone size, and D and trimming were worked out from the DNA. The sample table lists 100,000 to 150,000 clones, approximately 84% of them with a count of one. The ten largest clones take up approximately 18% of the sample.

This clonotype originated in a woman older than 75 with acute or convalescent COVID-19. Here the chain combines TRBV5-4 and TRBJ2-4, with 11 bases matching TRBD1. Sequenced sample: peripheral blood. The encoded CDR3 is CASSSYGQGAGKNIQYF. The nucleotides read TGTGCCAGCAGCTCCTACGGACAGGGGGCGGGCAAAAACATTCAGTACTTC.